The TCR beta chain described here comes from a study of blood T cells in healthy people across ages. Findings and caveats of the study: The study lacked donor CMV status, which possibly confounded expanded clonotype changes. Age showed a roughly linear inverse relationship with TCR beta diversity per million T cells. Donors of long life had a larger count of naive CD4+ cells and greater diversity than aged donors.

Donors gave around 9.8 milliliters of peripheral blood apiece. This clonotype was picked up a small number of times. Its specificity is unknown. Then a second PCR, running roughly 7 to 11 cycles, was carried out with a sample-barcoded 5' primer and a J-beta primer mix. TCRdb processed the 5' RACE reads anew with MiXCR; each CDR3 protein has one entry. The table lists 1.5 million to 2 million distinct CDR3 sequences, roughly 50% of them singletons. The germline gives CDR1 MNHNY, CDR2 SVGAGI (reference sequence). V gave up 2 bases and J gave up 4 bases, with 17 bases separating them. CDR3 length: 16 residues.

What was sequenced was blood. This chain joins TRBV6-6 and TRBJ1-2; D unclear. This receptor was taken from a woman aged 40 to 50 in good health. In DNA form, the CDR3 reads TGTGCCAGCAGTTACGCGCCTAAGCCGGAGGGCTATGGCTACACCTTC. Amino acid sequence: CASSYAPKPEGYGYTF.